This entry concerns a single TCR beta chain. The antigen is undetermined. There are 11 residues in the CDR3. Germline loops: CDR1 GTSNPN, CDR2 SVGIG (reference sequence). Trimming took 8 bases from V and 2 from J, leaving 10 bases between them. Locally advanced or metastatic urothelial carcinoma affected the patients. Each patient supplied 1 to 8 pretreatment and on-treatment samples. These data belong to a study of PD-L1 blockade in urothelial cancer. About the study: Patients took up atezolizumab in 2014 at 1,200 mg intravenously every 3 weeks.

Study conclusions and caveats: Prediction of better survival came from below-median pretreatment blood TCR clonality.

Method: immunoSEQ multiplex PCR; TCRdb's copy keeps in-frame clones and lacks some. Among 45,000 to 60,000 clones listed, 84% were seen once. The TCR was taken from a man aged 35-49 years with urothelial cancer. Sample: PBMCs, taken around atezolizumab (anti-PD-L1) treatment. This chain links TRBV30 with TRBJ2-7; tentatively, D is TRBD2 (5 bases). Written as DNA, the CDR3 is TGTGCCCTGGCGGAGGCCTACGAGCAGTACTTC. Encoded protein: CALAEAYEQYF.